The sequence of this TCR beta chain was determined in a study of T cell responses to AZD1222 COVID-19 vaccine (TCRdb year 2021). A note on the overall study: TCR sequencing was performed for about 250 trial participants, of whom 200 to 220 were given two doses of AZD1222 and about 25 were given two doses of MenACWY control vaccine. Enrollment into the trials was organized by age into subgroups of 18-55, 56-69 and 70-plus years, and those subgroups contained roughly 140, 27 and 60 TCR-sequenced participants, respectively.

This sample's time point label indicates: about 28 days (+/-7) after the second vaccine dose. AZD1222 recipients given second doses at about 4 weeks or at about 12 weeks were pooled, since spike-specific TCR depth and breadth were not found to differ between the two schedules. The vaccinee samples were drawn from two UK trials, COV001 and COV002, one of which was a single-blind randomized controlled phase 2/3 trial testing AZD1222 (ChAdOx1 nCoV-19) in healthy adults. Trial participant PBMC samples were collected at day 0 and day 28 after the second dose for TCRbeta chain sequencing. The CDR3 regions of human TCRbeta chains were subjected to immunosequencing. For the original study's pipeline: TCRs in the repertoires were matched against a reference library of SARS-CoV-2-specific TCRs that had been generated with the MIRA antigen-specificity platform. Breadth was defined as the fraction of unique TCRs that were SARS-CoV-2-associated. Depth was defined as the fraction of total T cells that were SARS-CoV-2-associated. Using the MIRA data, every spike-specific TCR was mapped to the spike region that the TCR reacted to and assigned to either a CD4 or a CD8 class. Log10-transformed breadth and depth values were compared by one-way ANOVA with Sidak's multiple comparisons tests. TCRdb retrieved this table from immuneACCESS and kept in-frame rearrangements only. Not all clones are present; in checked studies, unresolved V genes account for under half, and no reason is known for the remainder. V, J and clone size reflect that table, while D and trimming were determined from the DNA. The table for this sample lists more than 70,000 clones; around 93% of them were counted only once. Around 28% of the sample lies in the top ten.

The germline V gene (reference sequence) sets CDR1 to SEHNR and CDR2 to FQNEAQ. The germline V end is reduced by 4 bases and the J end by 8 bases; junction bases left unmatched: 7. Its CDR3 holds 14 amino acids, cysteine through phenylalanine. The read is trimmed to its CDR3 DNA, 42 bases read in frame from base 1. In regard to this clone: Its binding antigen is unknown. Base qualities are missing; no much larger clone stands one base away.

Points the paper makes about the study in general: Participants were mostly white British and included more females than males, and it was suggested by the authors that clonal diversity may have been underestimated. Only five to seven AZD1222 recipients were SARS-CoV-2 seropositive at baseline, limiting conclusions about previously exposed vaccinees. The 56-69-year group was small, and its depth increase did not reach significance, likely because of low power. Because no samples from the day 14 peak response were available, repertoires could be characterized only after the peak T cell response. Reportedly, close to half of the unique spike-specific TCRs recognized epitopes lying outside the regions that are mutated in the B.1.351 and B.1.1.7 variants. The whole spike protein was spanned by vaccine-associated CD4 TCRs, and dominant responses were seen in regions 160-218 and 743-854. Spike-specific TCR breadth and depth rose significantly after two AZD1222 doses compared with day 0 and with MenACWY recipients.

The TCR was taken from an adult who received the AZD1222 COVID-19 vaccine. The sequenced sample was peripheral blood, obtained 28 days after the second AZD1222 dose. Here the chain combines TRBV7-9 and TRBJ2-1; 8 bases in between match TRBD1. The CDR3 protein sequence reads: CASSSRDRIDEQFF. The nucleotide sequence is given as TGTGCCAGCAGCTCACGGGACAGGATCGATGAGCAGTTCTTC. With all but the CDR3 taken from the reference TRBV7-9 and TRBJ2-1 genes, the full variable domain is: DTGVSQNPRHKITKRGQNVTFRCDPISEHNRLYWYRQTLGQGPEFLTYFQNEAQLEKSRLLSDRFSAERPKGSFSTLEIQRTEQGDSAMYLCASSSRDRIDEQFFGPGTRLTVL.